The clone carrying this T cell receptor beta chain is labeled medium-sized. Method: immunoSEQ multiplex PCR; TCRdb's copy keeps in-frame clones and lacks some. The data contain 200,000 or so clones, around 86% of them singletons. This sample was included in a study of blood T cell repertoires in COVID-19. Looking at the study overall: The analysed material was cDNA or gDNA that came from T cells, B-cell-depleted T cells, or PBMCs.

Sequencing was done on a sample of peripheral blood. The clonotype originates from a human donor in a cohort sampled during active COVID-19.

CDR3 coding DNA: TGTGCCAGCAGTGACCCGGAGCCCTACGAGCAGTACTTC. Protein product: CASSDPEPYEQYF. The rearrangement uses TRBV2 and TRBJ2-7; D is unresolved. Germline values: CDR1 SNHLY, CDR2 FYNNEI. The CDR3 runs 13 residues. Trimming shortened V by 3 bases and J by 2 bases, and 8 bases separated the two germline ends. Variable domain in full (rest from reference TRBV2 and TRBJ2-7): EPEVTQTPSHQVTQMGQEVILRCVPISNHLYFYWYRQILGQKVEFLVSFYNNEISEKSEIFDDQFSVERPDGSNFTLKIRSTKLEDSAMYFCASSDPEPYEQYFGPGTRLTVT.